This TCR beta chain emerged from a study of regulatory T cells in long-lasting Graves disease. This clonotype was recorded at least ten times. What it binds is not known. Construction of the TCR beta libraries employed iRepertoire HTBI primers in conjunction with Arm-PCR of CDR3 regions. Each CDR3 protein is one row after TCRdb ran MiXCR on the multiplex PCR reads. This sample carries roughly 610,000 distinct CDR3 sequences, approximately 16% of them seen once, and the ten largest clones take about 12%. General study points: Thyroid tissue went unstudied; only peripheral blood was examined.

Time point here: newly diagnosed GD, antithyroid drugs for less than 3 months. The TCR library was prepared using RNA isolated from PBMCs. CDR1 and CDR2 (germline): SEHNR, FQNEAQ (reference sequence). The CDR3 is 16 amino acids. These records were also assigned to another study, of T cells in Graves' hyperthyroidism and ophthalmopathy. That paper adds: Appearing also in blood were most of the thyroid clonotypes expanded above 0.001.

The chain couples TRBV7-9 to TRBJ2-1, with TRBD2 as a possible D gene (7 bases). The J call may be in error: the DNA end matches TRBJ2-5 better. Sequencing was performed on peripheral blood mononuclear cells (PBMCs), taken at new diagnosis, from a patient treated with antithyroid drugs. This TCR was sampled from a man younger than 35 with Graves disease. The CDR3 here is CASSPREVKDRETQYF. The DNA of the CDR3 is TGTGCCAGCAGCCCTCGGGAGGTTAAGGACAGAGAGACCCAGTACTTC.